This T cell receptor (beta chain) was recovered during a study of OX40 agonist ivuxolimab in advanced cancers. Study background: Ivuxolimab, an agonistic anti-OX40 (CD134) antibody, was given to patients. The study, taken as a whole, reports: On average, CD8+ T cells had more expanded clones than CD4+. In the 0.1 to 3.0 mg/kg range, CD4+ and CD8+ blood T cells had expanded clonally by week 6.

TCRdb's copy holds only in-frame clones and misses some; the assay was immunoSEQ multiplex PCR. This table holds about 14,000 clones, roughly 82% found once. As concerns this clone: Its antigen remains unidentified.

Collection of blood occurred at baseline, at cycle 4 day 1, and at cycle 7 day 1. The CDR3 is 17 amino acids. V was clipped by 1 base and J by 0 bases, with 13 bases between them. Per germline, CDR1 SEHNR and CDR2 FQNEAQ (reference sequence). The clonotype was recovered from an adult with an advanced solid tumor such as melanoma, head and neck, liver or kidney cancer. The V and J genes are TRBV7-9 and TRBJ2-1, with D perhaps matching TRBD2 (5 bases). Sequencing used CD4+ or CD8+ T cells sorted from blood, obtained in a trial of the OX40 agonist ivuxolimab. The CDR3 DNA follows: TGTGCCAGCAGCTTAGGTGGCGCGGGCAGCTCCTACAATGAGCAGTTCTTC. This sequence encodes CASSLGGAGSSYNEQFF.